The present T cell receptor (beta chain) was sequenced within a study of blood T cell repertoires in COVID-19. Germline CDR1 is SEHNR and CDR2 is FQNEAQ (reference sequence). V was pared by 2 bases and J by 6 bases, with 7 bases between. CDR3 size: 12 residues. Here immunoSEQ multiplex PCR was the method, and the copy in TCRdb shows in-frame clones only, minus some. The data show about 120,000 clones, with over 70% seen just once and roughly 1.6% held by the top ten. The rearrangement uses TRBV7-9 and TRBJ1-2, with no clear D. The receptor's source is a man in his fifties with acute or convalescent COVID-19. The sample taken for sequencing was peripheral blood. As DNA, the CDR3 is TGTGCCAGCAGCTTAATCCAGAATGGCTACACCTTC. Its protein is CASSLIQNGYTF.